This TCR beta chain stems from a study of cytomegalovirus exposure and HLA in healthy donors. The approximately 120-subject validation cohort, separate from the 666-subject first cohort, included the donors. V shed 3 bases and J 8 bases; nucleotides not matched to a gene: 6. CDR1 and CDR2 (germline): SGHAT, FQDESV (reference sequence). The CDR3 loop spans 14 amino acids. The protocol was immunoSEQ multiplex PCR, while the TCRdb copy is restricted to in-frame clones and leaves out a portion. Of about 64,000 clones listed, approximately 90% are singletons. V and J are TRBV11-1 and TRBJ2-1, with 8 bases lining up with TRBD1. Sequencing input: PBMCs. The source is a woman between 18 and 29 years old in good health and CMV-seronegative. CDR3 sequence: CASSLDRVSDEQFF. For the CDR3, the DNA is TGTGCCAGCAGCTTGGACAGGGTGTCCGATGAGCAGTTCTTC.